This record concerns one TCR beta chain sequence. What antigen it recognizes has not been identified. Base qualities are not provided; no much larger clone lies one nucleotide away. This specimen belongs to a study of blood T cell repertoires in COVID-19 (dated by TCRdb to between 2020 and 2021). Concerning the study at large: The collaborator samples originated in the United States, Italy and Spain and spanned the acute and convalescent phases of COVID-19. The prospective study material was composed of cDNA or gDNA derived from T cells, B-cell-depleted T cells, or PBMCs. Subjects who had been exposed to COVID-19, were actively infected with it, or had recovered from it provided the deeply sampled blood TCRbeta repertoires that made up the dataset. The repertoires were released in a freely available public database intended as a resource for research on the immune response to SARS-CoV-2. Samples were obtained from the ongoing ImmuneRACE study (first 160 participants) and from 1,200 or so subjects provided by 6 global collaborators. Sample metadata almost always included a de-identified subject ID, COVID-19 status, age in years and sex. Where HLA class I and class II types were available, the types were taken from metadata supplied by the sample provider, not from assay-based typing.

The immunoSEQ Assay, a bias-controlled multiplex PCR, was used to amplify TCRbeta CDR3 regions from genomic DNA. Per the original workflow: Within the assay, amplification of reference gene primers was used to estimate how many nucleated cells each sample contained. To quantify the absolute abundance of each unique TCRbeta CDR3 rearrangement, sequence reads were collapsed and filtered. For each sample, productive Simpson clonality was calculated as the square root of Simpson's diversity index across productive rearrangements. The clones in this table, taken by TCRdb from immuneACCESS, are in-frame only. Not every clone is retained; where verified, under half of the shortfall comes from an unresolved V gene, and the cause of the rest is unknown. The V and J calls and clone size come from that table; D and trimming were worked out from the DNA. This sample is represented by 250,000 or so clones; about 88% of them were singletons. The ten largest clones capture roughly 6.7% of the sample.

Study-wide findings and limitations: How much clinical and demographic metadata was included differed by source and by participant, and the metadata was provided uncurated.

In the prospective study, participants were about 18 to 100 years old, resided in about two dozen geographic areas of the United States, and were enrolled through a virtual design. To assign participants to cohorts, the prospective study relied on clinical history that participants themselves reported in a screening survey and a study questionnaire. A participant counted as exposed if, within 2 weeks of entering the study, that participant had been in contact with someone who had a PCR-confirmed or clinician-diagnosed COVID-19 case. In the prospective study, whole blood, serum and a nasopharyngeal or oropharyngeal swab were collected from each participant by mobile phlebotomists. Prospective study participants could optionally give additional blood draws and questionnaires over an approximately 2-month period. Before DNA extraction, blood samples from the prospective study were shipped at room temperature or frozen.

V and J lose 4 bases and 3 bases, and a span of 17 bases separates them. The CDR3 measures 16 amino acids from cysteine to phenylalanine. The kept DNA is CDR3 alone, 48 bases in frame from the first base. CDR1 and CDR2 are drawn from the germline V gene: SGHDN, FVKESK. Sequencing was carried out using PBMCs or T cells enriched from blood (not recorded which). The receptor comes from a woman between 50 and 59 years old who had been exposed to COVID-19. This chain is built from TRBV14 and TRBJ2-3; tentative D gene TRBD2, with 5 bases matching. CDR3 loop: CASSPKSGIGTDTQYF. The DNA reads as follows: TGTGCCAGCAGCCCTAAATCGGGGATAGGAACAGATACGCAGTATTTT.